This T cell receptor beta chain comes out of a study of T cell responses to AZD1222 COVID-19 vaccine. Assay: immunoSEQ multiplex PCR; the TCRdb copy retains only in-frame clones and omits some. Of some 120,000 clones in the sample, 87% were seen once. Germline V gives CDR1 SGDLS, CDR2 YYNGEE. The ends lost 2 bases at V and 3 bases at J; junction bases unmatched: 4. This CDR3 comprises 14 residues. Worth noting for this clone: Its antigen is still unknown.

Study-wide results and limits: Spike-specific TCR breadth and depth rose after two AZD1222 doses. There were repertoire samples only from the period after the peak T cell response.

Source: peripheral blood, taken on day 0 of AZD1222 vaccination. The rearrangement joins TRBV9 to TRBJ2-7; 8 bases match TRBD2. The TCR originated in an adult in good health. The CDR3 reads CASSVGTRDYEQYF. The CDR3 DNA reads TGTGCCAGCAGCGTCGGGACTAGGGACTACGAGCAGTACTTC.